The 4 T cell receptor beta chains below come from one sample, sequenced in a study of PD-1 blockade in classical Hodgkin lymphoma. The method was immunoSEQ multiplex PCR; TCRdb's version includes in-frame clones alone and lacks a portion of them. The sample shows more than 140,000 clones, about 78% of them seen only once. Every patient was affected by relapse after autologous stem cell transplantation, while exposure to brentuximab vedotin was not uniform. This specimen was peripheral blood mononuclear cells (PBMCs), taken before the second cycle of nivolumab. All receptors derive from a human donor with classical Hodgkin lymphoma.

The chain recombines TRBV6-1 with TRBJ1-5, with TRBD1 as a possible D gene (6 bases). Per germline, CDR1 MNHNS and CDR2 SASEGT. V shed 2 bases and J shed 11 bases, with 25 bases lying between them. The CDR3 consists of 17 residues. CDR3 in DNA: TGTGCCAGCAGTGAACAGGGGACCTCATCCCTCGGGAGGTCCCAGCATTTT. It yields the protein CASSEQGTSSLGRSQHF.

This chain connects TRBV27 to TRBJ2-7, with no clear D. This CDR3 is 14 amino acids long. Germline CDR1 MNHEY, CDR2 SMNVEV (reference sequence). The V and J ends lost 5 bases and 2 bases respectively, with 13 bases between them. CDR3 nucleotide sequence: TGTGCCAGCAGTCCATTCGGTCATACCTACGAGCAGTACTTC. Translating it yields CASSPFGHTYEQYF.

The chain has TRBV18 and TRBJ1-6; 10 bases are a match to TRBD1. This CDR3 has 15 residues. Germline V gives CDR1 KGHSH, CDR2 LQKENI. V gave up 3 bases and J gave up 9 bases; unmatched junction bases: 5. CDR3 sequence reads: CASSPSGQGVSPLHF. Written as DNA, the CDR3 is TGTGCCAGCTCACCGTCCGGACAGGGGGTTTCACCCCTCCACTTT.

The chain carries TRBV7-9 and TRBJ1-5; D is uncertain. This CDR3 comprises 14 residues. Between the trimmed V and J ends, which lost 5 bases and 3 bases, there was a span of 11 bases. CDR1 is SEHNR and CDR2 is FQNEAQ in the germline V gene (reference sequence). CDR3 sequence reads: CASSAGIDNQPQHF. DNA for the CDR3: TGTGCCAGCAGCGCCGGGATTGACAATCAGCCCCAGCATTTT.